Listed below are T cell receptor beta chains from one sample, sequenced in a study of human versus mouse CDR3 diversity and MHC coevolution. Profiled with immunoSEQ multiplex PCR; TCRdb holds only in-frame clones, not every one. The data contain around 74,000 clones, 85% to 95% of them singletons. The sequenced sample was naive CD4+ T cells from blood. These receptors came from a person aged 25-75 years in good health. Each CDR3 is given with its conserved first and last residue. D genes are given only for firm matches. Clone size is shown for a subset of rows, as once, few, many or a class of expanded clone.

d_gene | abundance | j_gene | v_gene | CDR3aa | CDR3nt
TRBD1 | - | TRBJ2-7 | TRBV27 | CASSLFGTGNEQYF | TGTGCCAGCAGTTTATTCGGGACAGGCAACGAGCAGTACTTC
- | - | TRBJ2-2 | TRBV10-3 | CAISAGGGRNTGELFF | TGTGCCATCAGTGCGGGCGGGGGCAGAAACACCGGGGAGCTGTTTTTT
- | - | TRBJ2-7 | TRBV28 | CASTSGPYEQYF | TGTGCCAGCACATCAGGCCCTTACGAGCAGTACTTC
TRBD1 | once | TRBJ2-2 | TRBV19 | CASRTGGLYGGELFF | TGTGCCAGTAGGACAGGGGGCTTATATGGCGGGGAGCTGTTTTTT
TRBD2 | - | TRBJ2-5 | TRBV18 | CASSPRTSGLETQYF | TGTGCCAGCTCACCACGGACTAGCGGGCTTGAGACCCAGTACTTC
TRBD2 | once | TRBJ2-3 | TRBV5-4 | CASNGPGGDTQYF | TGTGCCAGCAATGGGCCGGGGGGAGATACGCAGTATTTT
TRBD2 | - | TRBJ2-7 | TRBV4-2 | CASSHSGAGGAAYEQYF | TGTGCCAGCAGCCATTCGGGAGCGGGAGGGGCGGCCTACGAGCAGTACTTC
TRBD2 | once | TRBJ2-3 | TRBV25-1 | CASSESGLAPDTQYF | TGTGCCAGCAGTGAATCGGGACTAGCGCCCGATACGCAGTATTTT
- | - | TRBJ1-1 | TRBV19 | CASIGGRGAPNTEAFF | TGTGCCAGTATTGGGGGCCGGGGGGCGCCGAACACTGAAGCTTTCTTT
- | - | TRBJ2-2 | TRBV18 | CASSTRDSSSGELFF | TGTGCCAGCTCTACCCGGGACTCGTCCTCCGGGGAGCTGTTTTTT